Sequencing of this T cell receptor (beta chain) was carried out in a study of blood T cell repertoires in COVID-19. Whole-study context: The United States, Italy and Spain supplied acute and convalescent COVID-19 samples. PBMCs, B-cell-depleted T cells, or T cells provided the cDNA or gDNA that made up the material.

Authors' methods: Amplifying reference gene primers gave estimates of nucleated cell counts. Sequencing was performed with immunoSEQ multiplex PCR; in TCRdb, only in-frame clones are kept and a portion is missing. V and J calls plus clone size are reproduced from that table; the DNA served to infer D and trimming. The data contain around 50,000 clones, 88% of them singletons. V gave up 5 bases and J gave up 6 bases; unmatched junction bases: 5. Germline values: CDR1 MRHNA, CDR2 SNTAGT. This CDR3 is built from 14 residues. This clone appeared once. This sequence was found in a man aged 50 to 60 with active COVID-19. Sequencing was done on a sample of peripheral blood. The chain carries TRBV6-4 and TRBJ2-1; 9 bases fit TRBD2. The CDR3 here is CASSLAGGINEQFF. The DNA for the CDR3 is TGTGCCAGCAGTCTTGCGGGGGGGATCAATGAGCAGTTCTTC.